This TCR beta chain was observed in a study of blood T cell repertoires in COVID-19. TCRdb's table, derived via immunoSEQ multiplex PCR, lists solely in-frame clones and lacks some. The profile shows under 200,000 clones, 70% to 90% of them singletons. Germline lookup yields CDR1 SEHNR and CDR2 FQNEAQ (reference sequence). V shed 2 bases and J shed 10 bases, with 12 bases lying between them. This CDR3 region has 14 residues. This receptor was taken from a man in his 60s with active or convalescent COVID-19. The sample taken for sequencing was peripheral blood. The rearrangement links TRBV7-9 to TRBJ1-6; D uncertain. The chain's CDR3 is CASSLSGIGSPLHF. The CDR3 coding sequence is TGTGCCAGCAGCTTATCCGGGATAGGATCACCCCTCCACTTT.